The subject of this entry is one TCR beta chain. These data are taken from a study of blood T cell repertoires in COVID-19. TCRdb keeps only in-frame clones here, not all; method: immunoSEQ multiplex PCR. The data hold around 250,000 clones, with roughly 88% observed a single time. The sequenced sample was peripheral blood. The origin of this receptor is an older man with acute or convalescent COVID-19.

The CDR3 DNA reads TGTGCCAGCAGCCTTAACCGGGGGGGATCCGGAAACACCATATATTTT. Protein sequence: CASSLNRGGSGNTIYF. The chain carries TRBV3-1 (or the pseudogene TRBV3-2) and TRBJ1-3; TRBD1 might be the D (5 bases). The germline V and J ends were trimmed by 4 bases and 4 bases, with 17 bases remaining between them. The CDR3 runs to 16 residues. Germline-derived CDR1 and CDR2 are LGHDT and YNNKEL (reference sequence).